The T cell receptor beta chain under discussion was sequenced for a study of blood T cell repertoires in COVID-19. Germline-derived CDR1 and CDR2 are SQVTM and ANQGSEA. The CDR3 contains 11 residues. Trimming removed 3 bases from V and 4 bases from J, with 4 bases in between. Produced via immunoSEQ multiplex PCR; TCRdb's table is partial and in-frame only. The table records around 340,000 clones, roughly 90% of them present only once. Cohorts were assigned according to the clinical history that participants reported. The V call is TRBV29-1, the J call TRBJ2-1; D unresolved. Material for sequencing was PBMCs or T cells enriched from blood (not recorded which). This TCR was recovered from a woman aged 25 to 39 who had been exposed to COVID-19. The CDR3 reads CSVDQYNEQFF. The CDR3 DNA follows: TGCAGCGTTGATCAGTACAATGAGCAGTTCTTC.